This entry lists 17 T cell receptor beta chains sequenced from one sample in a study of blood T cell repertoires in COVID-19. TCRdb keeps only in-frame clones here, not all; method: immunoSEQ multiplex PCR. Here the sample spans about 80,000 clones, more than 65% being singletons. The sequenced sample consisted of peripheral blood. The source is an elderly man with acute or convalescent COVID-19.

The CDR3 protein is CASSPGMYSGNTIYF. CDR3 DNA sequence: TGTGCCAGCAGTCCGGGGATGTACTCTGGAAACACCATATATTTT. The V gene is TRBV6-5, the J gene TRBJ1-3; no firm D call. Germline CDR1 and CDR2: MNHEY and SVGAGI. There are 15 residues in the CDR3. V was pared by 5 bases and J by 0 bases, with 11 bases between.

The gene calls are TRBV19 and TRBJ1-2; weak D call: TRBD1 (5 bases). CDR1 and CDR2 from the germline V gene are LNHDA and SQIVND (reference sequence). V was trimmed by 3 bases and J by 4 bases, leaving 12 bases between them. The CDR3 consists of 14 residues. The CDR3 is CASSIGAGTYGYTF. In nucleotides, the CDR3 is TGTGCCAGTAGTATCGGGGCGGGGACCTATGGCTACACCTTC.

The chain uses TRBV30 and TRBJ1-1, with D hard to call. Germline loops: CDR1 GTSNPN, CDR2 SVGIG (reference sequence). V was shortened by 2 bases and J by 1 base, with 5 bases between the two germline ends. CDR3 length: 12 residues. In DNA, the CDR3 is TGTGCCTGGAGTCCCAGGAACACTGAAGCTTTCTTT. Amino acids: CAWSPRNTEAFF.

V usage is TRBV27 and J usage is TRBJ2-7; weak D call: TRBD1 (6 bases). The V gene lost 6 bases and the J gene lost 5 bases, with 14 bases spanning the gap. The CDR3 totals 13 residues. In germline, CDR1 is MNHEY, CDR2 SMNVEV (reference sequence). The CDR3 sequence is CASRPTGSDEQYF. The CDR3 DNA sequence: TGTGCCAGCAGGCCAACAGGGTCGGACGAGCAGTACTTC.

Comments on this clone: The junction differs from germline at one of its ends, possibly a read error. This chain's CDR3 is CASSEESSGNTIYF. Here the CDR3 DNA reads TGTGCCAGTAGCGAAGAGTCCTCTGGAAACACCATATATTTT. V is TRBV9 and J is TRBJ1-3; D unclear. The V gene's germline CDR1 is SGDLS and CDR2 YYNGEE. There are 14 residues in the CDR3.

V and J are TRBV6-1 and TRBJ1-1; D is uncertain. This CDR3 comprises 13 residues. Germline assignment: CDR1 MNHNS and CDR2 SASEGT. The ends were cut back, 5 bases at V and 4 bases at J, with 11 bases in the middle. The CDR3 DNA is TGTGCCAGCAGTCATGAACAGAGCACTGAAGCTTTCTTT. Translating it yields CASSHEQSTEAFF.

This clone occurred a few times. In nucleotides, the CDR3 is TGTGCCAGCAGTTACAGGGGTGGCACTGAAGCTTTCTTT. Translation: CASSYRGGTEAFF. The chain carries TRBV6-5 and TRBJ1-1; perhaps TRBD1 as D (5 bases). The CDR3 spans 13 residues. Looked up from germline, CDR1 is MNHEY and CDR2 is SVGAGI. Trimming cost V 2 bases and J 4 bases, with 8 bases left between them.

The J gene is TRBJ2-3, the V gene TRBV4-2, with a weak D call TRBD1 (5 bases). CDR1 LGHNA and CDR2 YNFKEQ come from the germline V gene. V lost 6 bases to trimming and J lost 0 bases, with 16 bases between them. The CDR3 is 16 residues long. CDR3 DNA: TGTGCCAGCAGTGACCGACAGCTATCTAGCACAGATACGCAGTATTTT. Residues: CASSDRQLSSTDTQYF.

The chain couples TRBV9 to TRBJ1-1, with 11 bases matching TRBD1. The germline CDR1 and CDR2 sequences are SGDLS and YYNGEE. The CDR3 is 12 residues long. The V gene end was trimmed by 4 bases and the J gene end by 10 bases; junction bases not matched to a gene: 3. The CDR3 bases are TGTGCCAGCAGCACCGGACAGGGGGCAGCTTTCTTT. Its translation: CASSTGQGAAFF.

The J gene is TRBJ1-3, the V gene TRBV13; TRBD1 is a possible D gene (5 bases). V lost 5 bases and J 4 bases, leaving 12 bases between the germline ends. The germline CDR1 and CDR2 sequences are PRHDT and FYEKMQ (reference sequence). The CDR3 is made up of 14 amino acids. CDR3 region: CASSQQGNGNTIYF. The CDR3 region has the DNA TGTGCCAGCAGCCAGCAGGGTAACGGAAACACCATATATTTT. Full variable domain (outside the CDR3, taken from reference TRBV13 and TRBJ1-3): AAGVIQSPRHLIKEKRETATLKCYPIPRHDTVYWYQQGPGQDPQFLISFYEKMQSDKGSIPDRFSAQQFSDYHSELNMSSLELGDSALYFCASSQQGNGNTIYFGEGSWLTVV.

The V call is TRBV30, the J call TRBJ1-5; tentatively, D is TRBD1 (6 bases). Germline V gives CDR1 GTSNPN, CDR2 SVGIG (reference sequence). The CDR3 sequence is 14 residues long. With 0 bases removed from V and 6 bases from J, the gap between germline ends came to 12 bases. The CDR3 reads CAWSVGAQGQPQHF. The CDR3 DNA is TGTGCCTGGAGTGTGGGGGCGCAGGGTCAGCCCCAGCATTTT.

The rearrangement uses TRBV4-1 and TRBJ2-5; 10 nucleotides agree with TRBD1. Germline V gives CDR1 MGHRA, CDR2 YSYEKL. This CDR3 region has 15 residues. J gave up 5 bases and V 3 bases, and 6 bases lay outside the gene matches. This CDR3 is CASSHGTGERETQYF. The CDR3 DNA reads TGCGCCAGCAGCCACGGGACAGGGGAGCGGGAGACCCAGTACTTC.

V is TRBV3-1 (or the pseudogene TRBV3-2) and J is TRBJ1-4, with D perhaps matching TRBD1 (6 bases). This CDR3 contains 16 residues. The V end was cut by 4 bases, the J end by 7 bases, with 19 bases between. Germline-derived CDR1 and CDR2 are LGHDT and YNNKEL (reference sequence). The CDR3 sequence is CASSPSGGGRGEKLFF. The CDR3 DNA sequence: TGTGCCAGCAGCCCTTCGGGGGGGGGCCGTGGTGAAAAACTGTTTTTT.

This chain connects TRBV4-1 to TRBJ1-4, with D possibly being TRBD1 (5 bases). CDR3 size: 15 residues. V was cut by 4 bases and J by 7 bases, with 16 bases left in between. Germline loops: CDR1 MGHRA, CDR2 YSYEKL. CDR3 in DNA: TGCGCCAGCAGCCGAGGGGAGGGTGCGACTGAAAAACTGTTTTTT. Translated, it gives CASSRGEGATEKLFF.

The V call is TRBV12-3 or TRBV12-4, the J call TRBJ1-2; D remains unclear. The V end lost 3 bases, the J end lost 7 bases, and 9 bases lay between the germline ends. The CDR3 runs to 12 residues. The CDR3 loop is CASSFLNGGYTF. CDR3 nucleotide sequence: TGTGCCAGCAGTTTTCTCAACGGTGGCTACACCTTC.

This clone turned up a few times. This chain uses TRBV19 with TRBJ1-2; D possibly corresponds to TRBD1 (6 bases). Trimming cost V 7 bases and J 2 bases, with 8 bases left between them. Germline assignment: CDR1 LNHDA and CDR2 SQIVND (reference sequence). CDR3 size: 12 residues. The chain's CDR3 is CASTDRNYGYTF. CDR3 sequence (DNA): TGTGCCAGTACGGACAGAAACTATGGCTACACCTTC.

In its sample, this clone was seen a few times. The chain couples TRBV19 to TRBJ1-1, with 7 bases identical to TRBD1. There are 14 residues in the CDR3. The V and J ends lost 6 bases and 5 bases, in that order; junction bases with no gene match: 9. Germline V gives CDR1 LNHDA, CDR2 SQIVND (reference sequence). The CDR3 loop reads CASRTEGGWTEAFF. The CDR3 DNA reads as TGTGCCAGTAGGACCGAAGGGGGCTGGACTGAAGCTTTCTTT.